These T cell receptor beta chains were read from a single sample in a study of vaccination and CD4 T cells after COVID-19. Via MiXCR, TCRdb re-called the PCR reads, giving one row per CDR3 protein. The sample has 12,000 to 15,000 distinct CDR3 sequences; roughly 29% are singletons. The antigens of these receptors remain unknown. The sequenced sample consisted of cultured CD4+ T cells from blood. These receptors came from a human donor with COVID-19. The CDR3 runs from the conserved cysteine through the conserved F or W. The D gene is left open where the match is weak. Not all rows give a size; the values are once, few, many and, for expanded clones, a class.

size: few
J: TRBJ1-1
V: TRBV6-1
D: -
DNA: TGTGCCAGCAGTAACCGGGGCGCTGAAGCTTTCTTT
CDR3: CASSNRGAEAFF

size: few
J: TRBJ1-2
V: TRBV5-1
D: TRBD1
DNA: TGCGCCAGCTCACTCACACAGGGGGCGAACTATGGCTACACCTTC
CDR3: CASSLTQGANYGYTF

size: medium-sized
J: TRBJ1-2
V: TRBV12-3/TRBV12-4
D: -
DNA: TGTGCCAGCAGTCCCCGCGGCTATGGCTACACCTTC
CDR3: CASSPRGYGYTF

size: -
J: TRBJ1-6
V: TRBV5-4
D: -
DNA: TGTGCCAGCAGCTTCGCCGGGGACCGCTCCAATTCACCCCTCCACTTT
CDR3: CASSFAGDRSNSPLHF

size: few
J: TRBJ2-5
V: TRBV6-5
D: -
DNA: TGTGCCAGCAGTTACGTGGGGTTACAAGAGACCCAGTACTTC
CDR3: CASSYVGLQETQYF

size: -
J: TRBJ1-2
V: TRBV2
D: TRBD1
DNA: TGTGCCAGCAGCCCCAGACAGGGAAGAGGGGGCTACACCTTC
CDR3: CASSPRQGRGGYTF

size: -
J: TRBJ2-2
V: TRBV6-2/TRBV6-3
D: TRBD2
DNA: TGTGCCAGCAGTTACCTCAGGGAGGGCACCGGGGAGCTGTTTTTT
CDR3: CASSYLREGTGELFF

size: medium-sized
J: TRBJ1-2
V: TRBV7-2
D: -
DNA: TGTGCCAGCAGCTTATCAGGGGTTGGTGGCTACACCTTC
CDR3: CASSLSGVGGYTF

size: few
J: TRBJ2-7
V: TRBV2
D: TRBD2
DNA: TGTGCCAGCACATATCGGGGGGGGTCAAGCTCCTACGAGCAGTACTTC
CDR3: CASTYRGGSSSYEQYF

size: -
J: TRBJ1-2
V: TRBV20-1
D: -
DNA: TGCAGTGCTAGTAAAGAGGGGCAGGATGGCTACACCTTC
CDR3: CSASKEGQDGYTF

size: few
J: TRBJ2-5
V: TRBV2
D: -
DNA: TGTGCCAGAGGGAGTGGACGAGAGACCCAGTACTTC
CDR3: CARGSGRETQYF